The 28 T cell receptor beta chains below come from one sample, sequenced in a study of control samples from healthy donors and cancer patients. Here immunoSEQ multiplex PCR was the method, and the copy in TCRdb shows in-frame clones only, minus some. In the table there are about 190,000 clones, approximately 91% of which are singletons. The sample taken for sequencing was blood. The receptors here all came from a man younger than 45 in good health.

The rearrangement uses TRBV13 and TRBJ2-7; the D gene is possibly TRBD2 (6 bases). The germline V gene encodes CDR1 PRHDT and CDR2 FYEKMQ (reference sequence). This CDR3 has 15 amino acids. Trimming shortened V by 5 bases and J by 1 base, and 15 bases separated the two germline ends. CDR3: CASSPGTGSSYEQYF. The CDR3 nucleotides read TGTGCCAGCAGCCCGGGGACCGGGAGTTCCTACGAGCAGTACTTC.

This sequence joins TRBV5-6 and TRBJ2-7; weak D call: TRBD1 (6 bases). This CDR3 contains 15 residues. Germline V lookup: CDR1 SGHDT, CDR2 YYEEEE. Trimming took off 4 bases at V and 0 bases at J, with 14 bases between the two ends. As DNA, the CDR3 is TGTGCCAGCAGCGCCCGGGACACTGGCTCCTACGAGCAGTACTTC. Its protein is CASSARDTGSYEQYF. Using reference TRBV5-6 and TRBJ2-7 for the parts outside the CDR3, the full variable domain is DAGVTQSPTHLIKTRGQQVTLRCSPKSGHDTVSWYQQALGQGPQFIFQYYEEEERQRGNFPDRFSGHQFPNYSSELNVNALLLGDSALYLCASSARDTGSYEQYFGPGTRLTVT.

The chain is built from TRBV25-1 and TRBJ1-2; no definite D call. The CDR3 covers 12 residues. Per germline, CDR1 MGHDK and CDR2 SYGVNS. The V end was cut by 5 bases, the J end by 1 base, with 5 bases between. CDR3 sequence (DNA): TGTGCCAGCAGTTTCGGTAACTATGGCTACACCTTC. Its translation: CASSFGNYGYTF.

This clone showed up just once. This sequence joins TRBV4-1 and TRBJ1-4; 7 positions match TRBD1. CDR3 length equals 19 residues. Per the germline V gene, CDR1 is MGHRA and CDR2 is YSYEKL. Losses at the gene ends were 2 bases for V and 6 bases for J; bases not matched to a gene: 18. Here the CDR3 reads CASSQFHRQTGSRHEKLFF. CDR3 sequence (DNA): TGCGCCAGCAGCCAATTTCATAGACAGACAGGGTCACGGCATGAAAAACTGTTTTTT.

The chain uses TRBV19 and TRBJ2-2; D remains ambiguous. V dropped 3 bases and J dropped 3 bases, with 17 bases sitting between them. Germline V gene sequence: CDR1 LNHDA, CDR2 SQIVND (reference sequence). The CDR3 extends over 17 amino acids. CDR3 bases: TGTGCCAGTAGTATGGGTTCGGGTCCCTACTACACCGGGGAGCTGTTTTTT. Protein: CASSMGSGPYYTGELFF.

V usage is TRBV9 and J usage is TRBJ2-2; 7 bases are a match to TRBD1. Looked up from germline, CDR1 is SGDLS and CDR2 is YYNGEE. This CDR3 comprises 16 residues. V shed 0 bases, J shed 4 bases, and the junction held 6 bases outside the gene matches. CDR3 nucleotides: TGTGCCAGCAGCGTAGAGGGGCAGGGGGTCACCGGGGAGCTGTTTTTT. Its protein is CASSVEGQGVTGELFF.

The chain combines TRBV4-1 with TRBJ2-2; maybe TRBD1 (5 bases). The CDR3 sequence is 18 residues long. V shed 0 bases and J shed 2 bases, with 16 bases lying between them. Germline V CDR1 and CDR2: MGHRA, YSYEKL. The CDR3 is CASSQDRASGLNTGELFF. CDR3 nucleotides: TGCGCCAGCAGCCAAGATCGGGCTTCAGGGCTAAACACCGGGGAGCTGTTTTTT.

This clone appeared once. J is TRBJ2-1 and V is TRBV5-1; 7 positions match TRBD2. The V and J ends lost 1 base and 0 bases, in that order; junction bases with no gene match: 1. The V gene's germline CDR1 is SGHRS and CDR2 YFSETQ. CDR3 length: 15 residues. The CDR3 DNA is TGCGCCAGCAGCTTGCTAGCGGACTCCTACAATGAGCAGTTCTTC. Its protein is CASSLLADSYNEQFF.

The V and J genes are TRBV6-5 and TRBJ1-6; D perhaps matches TRBD1 (5 bases). CDR1 and CDR2 (germline): MNHEY, SVGAGI. V shed 2 bases and J shed 7 bases, with 15 bases lying between them. The CDR3 spans 16 residues. The CDR3 spells CASSYGVGARNSPLHF. In nucleotides, the CDR3 is TGTGCCAGCAGTTACGGCGTAGGGGCGCGGAATTCACCCCTCCACTTT.

This chain joins TRBV6-2 or TRBV6-3 and TRBJ2-7; 9 bases fit TRBD1. Trimming removed 5 bases from V and 4 bases from J; junction bases left unmatched: 9. The CDR3 is 15 residues long. Germline V gives CDR1 MNHEY, CDR2 SVGEGT. The CDR3 bases are TGTGCCAGCAGTACAGACAGGGGGGATTGGTACGAGCAGTACTTC. Residues: CASSTDRGDWYEQYF.

This chain uses TRBV12-3 or TRBV12-4 with TRBJ2-1; D call uncertain. The CDR3 extends over 13 amino acids. Trimming shortened V by 5 bases and J by 5 bases, and 10 bases separated the two germline ends. The CDR3 DNA is TGTGCCAGCAGTAAGGGCCGAGACAATGAGCAGTTCTTC. Its translation is CASSKGRDNEQFF.

The chain recombines TRBV3-1 (or the pseudogene TRBV3-2) with TRBJ2-7; 7 bases agree with TRBD1. The CDR3 is 12 residues long. Germline-derived CDR1 and CDR2 are LGHDT and YNNKEL (reference sequence). The ends lost 4 bases at V and 12 bases at J; junction bases unmatched: 9. CDR3 residues: CASSLGQVQAYF. The CDR3 nucleotides are TGTGCCAGCAGCCTTGGACAGGTCCAGGCGTACTTC.

The V and J genes are TRBV5-4 and TRBJ1-2; 10 bases are shared with TRBD1. J was trimmed by 8 bases and V by 0 bases; bases with no gene match: 7. The germline V gene encodes CDR1 SGHNT and CDR2 YYREEE (reference sequence). The CDR3 sequence is 15 residues long. The CDR3 sequence: CASSLEGQGRYGYTF. The CDR3 nucleotides read TGTGCCAGCAGCTTGGAGGGACAGGGGCGGTACGGCTACACCTTC.

The J gene is TRBJ2-2, the V gene TRBV24-1; possibly TRBD1 or TRBD2 for D (5 bases each). The CDR3 runs to 12 residues. V shed 9 bases and J shed 5 bases, with 9 bases lying between them. Germline CDR1 is KGHDR and CDR2 is SFDVKD. The CDR3 loop is CATYGGTGELFF. The CDR3 nucleotides are TGTGCCACCTATGGGGGAACCGGGGAGCTGTTTTTT.

This clone occurred a few times. The genes are TRBV6-2 or TRBV6-3 and TRBJ1-5; weak D call: TRBD1 (5 bases). The CDR3 has 15 amino acids. CDR1 is MNHEY and CDR2 is SVGEGT in the germline V gene. V lost 1 base, J lost 2 bases, and 9 bases lay in between. Here the CDR3 reads CASSYFGTGNQPQHF. The CDR3 DNA follows: TGTGCCAGCAGTTACTTCGGGACGGGCAATCAGCCCCAGCATTTT.

Details on this clone: Other DNA sequences of this sample code for an identical CDR3. The rearrangement joins TRBV12-3 or TRBV12-4 to TRBJ2-7; D unresolved. V lost 0 bases, J lost 2 bases, and 5 bases lay in between. The CDR3 is made up of 13 amino acids. CDR3 amino acids: CASSLAGPYEQYF. The CDR3 bases are TGTGCCAGCAGTTTAGCAGGGCCCTACGAGCAGTACTTC.

This chain's CDR3 is CASSEGGSYNSPLHF. In DNA form, the CDR3 reads TGTGCCAGCAGTGAGGGGGGCTCCTATAATTCACCCCTCCACTTT. This sequence joins TRBV25-1 and TRBJ1-6; D may be TRBD1 (5 bases). V lost 3 bases and J lost 0, with 6 bases in between. In germline, CDR1 is MGHDK, CDR2 SYGVNS. The CDR3 has 15 residues.

CDR3 loop: CASSFGGGVSTGELFF. The CDR3, as DNA: TGCGCCAGCAGCTTCGGTGGAGGGGTGAGCACCGGGGAGCTGTTTTTT. V is TRBV5-1 and J is TRBJ2-2; D might be TRBD2 (6 bases). Trimming removed 2 bases from V and 4 bases from J, with 15 bases in between. The CDR3 length is 16 residues. The germline gives CDR1 SGHRS, CDR2 YFSETQ.

The chain has TRBV5-4 and TRBJ1-1; D is unclear. Germline V lookup: CDR1 SGHNT, CDR2 YYREEE (reference sequence). Trimming took 0 bases from V and 1 from J, leaving 7 bases between them. The CDR3 extends over 14 amino acids. The CDR3 bases are TGTGCCAGCAGCTTGGAAGTGGGGAACACTGAAGCTTTCTTT. This gives the protein CASSLEVGNTEAFF.

The chain is built from TRBV3-1 (or the pseudogene TRBV3-2) and TRBJ2-2; tentatively, D is TRBD2 (6 bases). The CDR3 is 17 residues long. Germline V CDR1 and CDR2: LGHDT, YNNKEL (reference sequence). Trimming shortened V by 2 bases and J by 1 base, and 14 bases separated the two germline ends. The CDR3, as DNA: TGTGCCAGCAGCCAATCGGCGGGGACTTTGAACACCGGGGAGCTGTTTTTT. Protein sequence: CASSQSAGTLNTGELFF.

The V and J genes are TRBV30 and TRBJ1-1; D uncertain. CDR1 and CDR2 from the germline V gene are GTSNPN and SVGIG (reference sequence). The V gene lost 4 bases and the J gene lost 1 base, with 4 bases spanning the gap. The CDR3 covers 11 residues. CDR3 sequence: CAWKRNTEAFF. The CDR3 DNA is TGTGCCTGGAAGAGGAACACTGAAGCTTTCTTT.

This chain uses TRBV24-1 with TRBJ2-3, with 8 bases aligning to TRBD2. CDR3 length equals 14 residues. Per germline, CDR1 KGHDR and CDR2 SFDVKD. With V trimmed by 6 bases and J by 4 bases, 5 bases remained unmatched. In DNA, the CDR3 is TGTGCCACCAGTTCCGGGGGGGACCCAGATACGCAGTATTTT. This gives the protein CATSSGGDPDTQYF.

The chain uses TRBV5-1 and TRBJ2-3; 7 bases agree with TRBD2. This CDR3 has 16 amino acids. Germline V gives CDR1 SGHRS, CDR2 YFSETQ. Trimming removed 4 bases from V and 3 bases from J; junction bases left unmatched: 11. The CDR3 DNA is TGCGCCAGCAGCGAGGGGCGGGGGTCGGGAACAGATACGCAGTATTTT. Translating it yields CASSEGRGSGTDTQYF.

This clone was observed a handful of times. The chain is built from TRBV11-2 and TRBJ2-7, with TRBD1 as a possible D gene (6 bases). The CDR3 spans 15 residues. The germline V and J ends were trimmed by 2 bases and 3 bases, with 14 bases remaining between them. Germline loops: CDR1 SGHAT, CDR2 FQNNGV. The CDR3 region is CASSLNPGTNYEQYF. CDR3 DNA: TGTGCCAGCAGCTTAAATCCCGGGACAAACTACGAGCAGTACTTC.

This chain connects TRBV12-5 to TRBJ2-3, with D unclear. CDR3 size: 13 residues. The germline V gene encodes CDR1 LGHNT and CDR2 FRNRAP. Trimming removed 2 bases at V and 2 bases at J, with 5 bases between. CDR3 coding DNA: TGTGCTAGTGGTTTGTCGATCACAGATACGCAGTATTTT. Amino acids: CASGLSITDTQYF.

V gene TRBV2 combines with J gene TRBJ1-3; D is unclear. This CDR3 region has 11 residues. The germline V gene has CDR1 SNHLY and CDR2 FYNNEI. Trimming cost V 6 bases and J 3 bases, with 3 bases left between them. The CDR3 sequence: CASRGGNTIYF. The CDR3 coding sequence is TGTGCCAGCAGGGGTGGAAACACCATATATTTT. Combining the CDR3 with reference TRBV2 and TRBJ1-3 gives the whole variable domain EPEVTQTPSHQVTQMGQEVILRCVPISNHLYFYWYRQILGQKVEFLVSFYNNEISEKSEIFDDQFSVERPDGSNFTLKIRSTKLEDSAMYFCASRGGNTIYFGEGSWLTVV.

The chain employs TRBV9 and TRBJ2-3; the D is unclear. The CDR3 extends over 15 amino acids. V was shortened by 1 base and J by 2 bases, with 11 bases between the two germline ends. Germline CDR1 is SGDLS and CDR2 is YYNGEE. CDR3 loop: CASSVSAENTDTQYF. For the CDR3, the DNA is TGTGCCAGCAGCGTATCGGCAGAGAACACAGATACGCAGTATTTT.

This chain joins TRBV7-9 and TRBJ1-6; tentatively, D is TRBD1 (5 bases). The CDR3 length is 16 residues. V was clipped by 1 base and J by 7 bases, with 14 bases between them. Germline-derived CDR1 and CDR2 are SEHNR and FQNEAQ (reference sequence). The CDR3 region has the DNA TGTGCCAGCAGCTTAGACTCCCCAGGGCAGAATTCACCCCTCCACTTT. This gives the protein CASSLDSPGQNSPLHF.